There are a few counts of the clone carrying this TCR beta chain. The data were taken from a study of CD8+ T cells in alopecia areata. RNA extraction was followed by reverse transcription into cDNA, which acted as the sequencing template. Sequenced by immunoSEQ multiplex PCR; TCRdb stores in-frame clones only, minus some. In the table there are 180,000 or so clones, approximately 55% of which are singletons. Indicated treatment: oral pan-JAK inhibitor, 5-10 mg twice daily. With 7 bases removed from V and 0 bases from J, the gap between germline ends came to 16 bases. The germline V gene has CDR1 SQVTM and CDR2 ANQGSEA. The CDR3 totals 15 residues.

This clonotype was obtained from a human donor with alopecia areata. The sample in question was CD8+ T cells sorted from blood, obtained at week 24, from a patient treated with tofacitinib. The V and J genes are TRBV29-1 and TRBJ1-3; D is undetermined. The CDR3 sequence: CSAQGDSISGNTIYF. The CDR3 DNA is TGCAGCGCTCAAGGCGACTCCATCTCTGGAAACACCATATATTTT.